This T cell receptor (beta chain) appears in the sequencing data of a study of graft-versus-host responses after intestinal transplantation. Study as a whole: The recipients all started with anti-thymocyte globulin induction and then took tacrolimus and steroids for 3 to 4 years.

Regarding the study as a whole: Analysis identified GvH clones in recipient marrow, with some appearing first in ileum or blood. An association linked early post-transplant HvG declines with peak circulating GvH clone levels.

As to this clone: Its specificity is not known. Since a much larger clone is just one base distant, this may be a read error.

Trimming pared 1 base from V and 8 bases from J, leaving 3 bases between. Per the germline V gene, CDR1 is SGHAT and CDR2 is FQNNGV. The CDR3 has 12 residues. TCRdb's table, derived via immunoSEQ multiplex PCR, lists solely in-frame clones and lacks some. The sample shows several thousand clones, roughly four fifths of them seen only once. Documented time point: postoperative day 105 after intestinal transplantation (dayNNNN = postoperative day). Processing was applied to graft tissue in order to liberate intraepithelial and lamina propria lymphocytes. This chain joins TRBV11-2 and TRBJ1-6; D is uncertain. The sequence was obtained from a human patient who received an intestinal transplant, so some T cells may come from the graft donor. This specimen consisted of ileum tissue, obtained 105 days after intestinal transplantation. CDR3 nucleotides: TGTGCCAGCAGCTTAGTATATTCACCCCTCCACTTT. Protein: CASSLVYSPLHF. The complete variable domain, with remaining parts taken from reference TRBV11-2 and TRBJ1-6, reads EAGVAQSPRYKIIEKRQSVAFWCNPISGHATLYWYQQILGQGPKLLIQFQNNGVVDDSQLPKDRFSAERLKGVDSTLKIQPAKLEDSAVYLCASSLVYSPLHFGNGTRLTVT.